The rows below give T cell receptor beta chains drawn from one sample of a study of CD4 T cells in relation to SARS-CoV-2 and coronaviruses. Sequencing was performed with immunoSEQ multiplex PCR; in TCRdb, only in-frame clones are kept and a portion is missing. The sample gives 65,000 or so clones, approximately 94% of which show up once; 0.13% to 0.15% is in the top ten. What was sequenced was naive CD4+ T cells from PBMCs. The receptor set was obtained from a human donor in good health. Each CDR3 is given with its conserved first and last residue. The D gene is left open where the match is weak. Clone sizes are given selectively: once, few, many, or a class where the clone is expanded.

j_call d_call v_call clone_size cdr3_aa cdr3_nt
TRBJ2-2 NA TRBV7-3 NA CASMRDRTGELFF TGTGCCAGCATGCGGGATCGGACCGGGGAGCTGTTTTTT
TRBJ2-7 TRBD1 TRBV19 NA CASSKWGQGASEQYF TGTGCCAGTAGTAAGTGGGGACAGGGGGCTTCCGAGCAGTACTTC
TRBJ1-3 NA TRBV7-2 NA CASSSGQGNTIYF TGTGCCAGCAGCAGCGGACAGGGAAACACCATATATTTT
TRBJ2-1 TRBD2 TRBV28 NA CASSLSGTSSHNEQFF TGTGCCAGCAGTTTATCAGGGACTAGCTCTCACAATGAGCAGTTCTTC
TRBJ2-7 NA TRBV11-2 NA CASSLAQGGWEQYF TGTGCCAGCAGCTTAGCACAGGGGGGGTGGGAGCAGTACTTC
TRBJ1-2 NA TRBV2 NA CASRGRNYGYTF TGTGCCAGCAGGGGTCGGAACTATGGCTACACCTTC
TRBJ1-2 TRBD1 TRBV28 NA CASRGTGGSYGYTF TGTGCCAGCAGAGGGACAGGAGGCTCTTATGGCTACACCTTC
TRBJ2-3 TRBD2 TRBV2 NA CASRGRKTDTQYF TGTGCCAGCCGCGGGAGAAAGACAGATACGCAGTATTTT
TRBJ1-2 NA TRBV2 once CASSESLHSIYGYTF TGTGCCAGCAGTGAGTCACTCCACAGTATCTATGGCTACACCTTC
TRBJ2-5 NA TRBV5-1 NA CASSSQYELETQYF TGCGCCAGCAGCAGCCAGTACGAATTGGAGACCCAGTACTTC
TRBJ1-1 NA TRBV15 NA CATSRDIQGGGTEAFF TGTGCCACCAGCAGAGATATTCAGGGCGGGGGGACTGAAGCTTTCTTT
TRBJ2-5 TRBD1 TRBV28 NA CASSPGTGGAETQYF TGTGCCAGCAGTCCCGGGACAGGGGGCGCTGAGACCCAGTACTTC
TRBJ2-7 TRBD2 TRBV11-2 once CASSPDRTSSGEQYF TGTGCCAGCAGTCCTGACCGGACTAGCTCCGGCGAGCAGTACTTC
TRBJ2-4 NA TRBV2 NA CASSSWEYIQYF TGTGCCAGCAGTTCCTGGGAATACATTCAGTACTTC
TRBJ1-3 NA TRBV4-1 NA CASSQVSDSGNTIYF TGCGCCAGCAGCCAAGTTTCCGACTCTGGAAACACCATATATTTT
TRBJ2-7 TRBD1 TRBV6-5 NA CASSLGGGSPYEQYF TGTGCCAGCAGTCTAGGGGGCGGGTCCCCCTACGAGCAGTACTTC
TRBJ1-6 TRBD1 TRBV7-3 NA CASSLNPGQGSPLHF TGTGCCAGCAGCCTCAATCCGGGACAGGGGTCACCCCTCCACTTT
TRBJ2-2 NA TRBV9 NA CASSVEGGAFRGTGELFF TGTGCCAGCAGCGTAGAGGGGGGGGCCTTTCGAGGAACCGGGGAGCTGTTTTTT
TRBJ2-5 TRBD1 TRBV3-1/TRBV3-2 NA CASSGGQGRTQYF TGTGCCAGCAGCGGGGGACAGGGTAGGACCCAGTACTTC
TRBJ2-7 TRBD1 TRBV28 NA CASSQTGTGGYEQYF TGTGCCAGCAGTCAAACCGGGACAGGGGGCTACGAGCAGTACTTC
TRBJ2-2 TRBD2 TRBV5-1 few CASIAGGPNSGELFF TGCGCCAGCATAGCGGGAGGGCCAAACTCCGGGGAGCTGTTTTTT
TRBJ2-5 NA TRBV27 NA CASSFTGSPRETQYF TGTGCCAGCAGTTTCACAGGGAGCCCAAGGGAGACCCAGTACTTC
TRBJ2-2 NA TRBV5-1 once CASSLRQNTGELFF TGCGCCAGCAGCTTGAGACAGAACACCGGGGAGCTGTTTTTT
TRBJ2-3 TRBD2 TRBV28 NA CASSNAGGPTDTQYF TGTGCCAGCAGTAATGCGGGAGGGCCAACAGATACGCAGTATTTT
TRBJ1-6 NA TRBV6-6 NA CASSPRTPPNSPLHF TGTGCCAGCAGTCCAAGGACACCGCCAAATTCACCCCTCCACTTT
TRBJ1-6 NA TRBV19 few CASRVVGRANSPLHF TGTGCCAGTAGGGTCGTCGGGAGGGCCAATTCACCCCTCCACTTT